This T cell receptor (beta chain) stems from a study of technical replicates of blood from several donors. Produced via immunoSEQ multiplex PCR; TCRdb's table is partial and in-frame only. In the table there are around 85,000 clones, about 95% of which are singletons. The TCR comes from a human donor in good health. Sequencing was carried out using T cells isolated from PBMCs.

The CDR3, as DNA: TGTGCCAGCAGTTCCTCGGGAGGTGAGCAGTTCTTC. As protein: CASSSSGGEQFF. The V and J genes are TRBV6-5 and TRBJ2-1; 7 bases map to TRBD2. Germline V gene lookup returns CDR1 MNHEY and CDR2 SVGAGI. After removal of 4 bases from V and 9 bases from J, the junction contained 3 bases not matched to a gene. This CDR3 has 12 amino acids.